This passage covers 22 T cell receptor beta chains from one sample sequenced in a study of blood T cell repertoires in COVID-19 (dated by TCRdb to the early 2020s). Libraries were made using the immunoSEQ multiplex PCR assay. TCRdb re-hosts the immuneACCESS table, in-frame sequences only. Its copies lack some clones; in the studies checked, an unresolved V gene accounts for under half of them, and the cause for the rest is not known. For this sample there are nearly 50,000 clones; approximately 81% appear just once. The ten top clones hold 5.5% to 7% of the sample. The source material was peripheral blood. Every receptor here comes from a woman in her sixties with acute or convalescent COVID-19.

The J gene is TRBJ2-2, the V gene TRBV7-3, with TRBD2 identical over 7 bases. The CDR3 totals 14 residues. The germline CDR1 and CDR2 sequences are SGHTA and FQGTGA. Trimming removed 2 bases from V and 6 bases from J; junction bases left unmatched: 3. The CDR3 loop is CASSLAGRAGELFF. CDR3 DNA sequence: TGTGCCAGCAGCTTAGCAGGGAGGGCCGGGGAGCTGTTTTTT.

This clone has just one count. V usage is TRBV6-6 and J usage is TRBJ2-5, with D maybe TRBD1 (5 bases). Trimming left V 7 bases short and J 4 bases short, with 22 bases between. Germline assignment: CDR1 MNHNY and CDR2 SVGAGI (reference sequence). CDR3 length: 16 amino acids. DNA of the CDR3: TGTGCCAGCACCCAAGCTGTGGGCGATGGGGCAGAGACCCAGTACTTC. Its protein product is CASTQAVGDGAETQYF.

The sample holds one count of this clone. Compared with germline, one end of the junction differs, possibly owing to a read error. The chain combines TRBV7-7 with TRBJ2-2; 10 positions agree with TRBD2. The CDR3 totals 15 residues. Germline loops: CDR1 SSHAT, CDR2 FNYEAQ (reference sequence). This CDR3 reads CASSLLAGPTGELFF. CDR3 sequence (DNA): TGTGCTAGCAGCTTACTAGCGGGACCCACCGGGGAGCTGTTTTTT.

This chain uses TRBV19 with TRBJ1-5; 7 bases match TRBD1. Per the germline V gene, CDR1 is LNHDA and CDR2 is SQIVND (reference sequence). The CDR3 is made up of 16 amino acids. Germline trimming cut 5 bases from V and 0 bases from J; bases unmatched to any gene: 7. The CDR3 coding sequence is TGTGCCAGTAGTCGTACAGGGGAAAATAGCAATCAGCCCCAGCATTTT. Translated, it gives CASSRTGENSNQPQHF.

This chain uses TRBV29-1 with TRBJ1-1; D call uncertain. V was clipped by 6 bases and J by 6 bases, with 11 bases between them. The CDR3 consists of 11 residues. The germline CDR1 and CDR2 sequences are SQVTM and ANQGSEA. CDR3 in DNA: TGCAGCGTCCGGGGTCGCCCTGAAGCTTTCTTT. Its protein is CSVRGRPEAFF. Full variable domain (missing parts from reference TRBV29-1 and TRBJ1-1): SAVISQKPSRDICQRGTSLTIQCQVDSQVTMMFWYRQQPGQSLTLIATANQGSEATYESGFVIDKFPISRPNLTFSTLTVSNMSPEDSSIYLCSVRGRPEAFFGQGTRLTVV.

V is TRBV15 and J is TRBJ1-1; no firm D call. V shed 0 bases and J shed 1 base, with 12 bases lying between them. The CDR3 covers 16 residues. Germline V lookup: CDR1 LNHNV, CDR2 YYDKDF (reference sequence). In nucleotides, the CDR3 is TGTGCCACCAGCAGAGATAAAGGGCGGGGGAACACTGAAGCTTTCTTT. This encodes CATSRDKGRGNTEAFF.

V usage is TRBV4-3 and J usage is TRBJ1-1, with D possibly matching TRBD1 (5 bases). CDR1 is LGHNA, CDR2 YSLEER, per germline. The V and J ends lost 4 bases and 1 base respectively, with 10 bases between them. The CDR3 covers 14 residues. This CDR3 reads CASSPRTPNTEAFF. The DNA of the CDR3 is TGCGCCAGCAGCCCGAGGACACCGAACACTGAAGCTTTCTTT.

This chain connects TRBV6-6 to TRBJ1-1; D is ambiguous. V was cut by 1 base and J by 3 bases, with 12 bases left in between. The CDR3 runs to 15 residues. Germline CDR1 reads MNHNY; CDR2 reads SVGAGI (reference sequence). The CDR3 is CASSYLSTGYTEAFF. DNA for the CDR3: TGTGCCAGCAGTTACTTGAGCACGGGGTACACTGAAGCTTTCTTT.

The chain combines TRBV5-1 with TRBJ1-2; 12 bases line up with TRBD1. Germline V gives CDR1 SGHRS, CDR2 YFSETQ. CDR3 size: 16 residues. The J segment lost 6 bases and the V segment lost 1 base, leaving 7 bases of the junction unmatched. The CDR3 DNA is TGCGCCAGCAGCTTGTCCGGGACAGGGGGCGGGGATGGCTACACCTTC. Translated: CASSLSGTGGGDGYTF.

This sequence joins TRBV3-1 (or the pseudogene TRBV3-2) and TRBJ1-5; the D is unclear. Trimming took 4 bases from V and 6 from J, leaving 13 bases between them. The CDR3 length is 14 residues. The germline CDR1 and CDR2 sequences are LGHDT and YNNKEL (reference sequence). The CDR3 spells CASSPRERVQPQHF. In nucleotides, the CDR3 is TGTGCCAGCAGCCCTCGGGAACGGGTTCAGCCCCAGCATTTT.

The chain recombines TRBV11-1 with TRBJ1-2; 7 nucleotides agree with TRBD1. V lost 2 bases and J lost 4; bases outside the gene matches: 7. The CDR3 contains 15 residues. Germline V lookup: CDR1 SGHAT, CDR2 FQDESV (reference sequence). The CDR3 protein is CASSLTQGRTYGYTF. The CDR3 region has the DNA TGTGCCAGCAGCTTAACACAGGGGCGAACCTATGGCTACACCTTC.

This chain links TRBV29-1 with TRBJ2-7; TRBD1 agrees at 8 bases. Germline V gives CDR1 SQVTM, CDR2 ANQGSEA. Trimming took 7 bases from V and 7 from J; bases not matched to a gene: 9. The length of the CDR3 is 12 residues. The CDR3 sequence: CSARQGPGEQYF. DNA for the CDR3: TGCAGCGCTCGACAGGGGCCAGGGGAGCAGTACTTC.

This clone turned up a few times. This chain links TRBV6-4 with TRBJ2-2, with 14 bases fitting TRBD2. Germline V CDR1 and CDR2: MRHNA, SNTAGT. V lost 0 bases to trimming and J lost 6 bases; unmatched junction nucleotides: 3. The CDR3 covers 17 residues. CDR3 nucleotides: TGTGCCAGCAGTGACTCGGGACTAGCGGGAGAGCCCGGGGAGCTGTTTTTT. It specifies CASSDSGLAGEPGELFF.

In the case of this clone: A read error may account for a junction end that differs from germline. The V gene is TRBV2, the J gene TRBJ1-3; D not certain. This CDR3 is 13 amino acids long. Germline CDR1 is SNHLY and CDR2 is FYNNEI. The CDR3 loop reads CASRDYSGNTIYF. CDR3 in DNA: TGTGCCAGCCGTGATTACTCAGGAAACACCATATATTTT.

The chain carries TRBV7-3 and TRBJ2-3; D is unclear. Trimming removed 5 bases at V and 2 bases at J, with 5 bases between. Germline CDR1 is SGHTA and CDR2 is FQGTGA. The CDR3 has 12 residues. The chain's CDR3 is CASSLDTDTQYF. CDR3 bases: TGTGCCAGCAGCCTAGACACAGATACGCAGTATTTT.

The chain links TRBV5-4 to TRBJ1-2; 9 bases line up with TRBD1. The CDR3 loop spans 14 amino acids. Per germline, CDR1 SGHNT and CDR2 YYREEE (reference sequence). V was clipped by 3 bases and J by 7 bases; unmatched bases: 7. This chain's CDR3 is CASSSPDRGGGYTF. DNA for the CDR3: TGTGCCAGCAGCTCGCCGGACAGGGGAGGTGGCTACACCTTC.

The genes are TRBV27 and TRBJ2-3; 9 nucleotides agree with TRBD2. J gave up 14 bases and V 5 bases, and 14 bases lay outside the gene matches. This CDR3 is built from 14 residues. The germline CDR1 and CDR2 sequences are MNHEY and SMNVEV (reference sequence). For the CDR3, the DNA is TGTGCCAGCAGTCCTCACGTCCCCGGGACTAGCTTGTATTTT. Its translation is CASSPHVPGTSLYF.

This chain links TRBV3-1 (or the pseudogene TRBV3-2) with TRBJ2-5, with 8 bases lining up with TRBD2. Trimming at V came to 1 base and at J to 5 bases, leaving 9 bases not matched to a gene. The CDR3 length is 16 residues. The germline gives CDR1 LGHDT, CDR2 YNNKEL (reference sequence). The CDR3 sequence: CASSQGPAGVRETQYF. The CDR3 DNA is TGTGCCAGCAGCCAAGGTCCAGCGGGAGTTCGGGAGACCCAGTACTTC.

This CDR3 is CASSLTTGAKGNTIYF. The CDR3 DNA is TGTGCCAGCAGCTTAACAACAGGGGCCAAAGGAAACACCATATATTTT. The chain has TRBV7-9 and TRBJ1-3; 7 bases line up with TRBD1. CDR1 is SEHNR and CDR2 is FQNEAQ in the germline V gene (reference sequence). CDR3 length: 16 residues. V lost 2 bases, J lost 4 bases, and 8 bases stayed unmatched.

This clone was found once. The chain links TRBV7-9 to TRBJ2-1; 7 bases are shared with TRBD2. In germline, CDR1 is SEHNR, CDR2 FQNEAQ (reference sequence). The trim removed 4 bases at V and 9 bases at J, leaving 9 bases unmatched. This CDR3 is built from 14 residues. The CDR3 DNA reads TGTGCCAGCAGCTCTGAGACTAGCTGGGGTGAGCAGTTCTTC. Encoded protein: CASSSETSWGEQFF.

This clone was picked up one time. This chain joins TRBV11-2 and TRBJ2-1; 9 bases agree with TRBD2. The CDR3 totals 15 residues. With 5 bases clipped from V and 2 bases from J, the junction kept 4 bases outside the gene matches. Germline CDR1 reads SGHAT; CDR2 reads FQNNGV. The CDR3 region has the DNA TGTGCCAGCAGCCGACTAGCGGAGGCCTACAATGAGCAGTTCTTC. This gives the protein CASSRLAEAYNEQFF.

The chain is built from TRBV12-3 or TRBV12-4 and TRBJ1-2; D is ambiguous. Between the trimmed V and J ends, which lost 6 bases and 2 bases, there was a span of 10 bases. There are 13 residues in the CDR3. CDR3 DNA sequence: TGTGCCAGCAGCCCTAGCTCCAACTATGGCTACACCTTC. This gives the protein CASSPSSNYGYTF.